The subject of this entry is one T cell receptor (beta chain). This CDR3 spans 15 amino acids. Looked up from germline, CDR1 is SQVTM and CDR2 is ANQGSEA. Trimming pared 7 bases from V and 4 bases from J, leaving 21 bases between. The data are from a study of human T cells and chemical hapten exposure. Time point meaning: patch test 1, 2 weeks after DPC sensitization. Treatment in this sample: therapeutic diphenylcyclopropenone sensitization with weekly scalp DPC. TCRdb reprocessed the RACE reads via MiXCR and lists one record per CDR3 protein. The sample includes 150,000 to 200,000 distinct CDR3 sequences, more than 14% of them seen just once.

This TCR derives from a woman in her 30s with alopecia areata. Some clones in this sample may be carry-over from other donors' samples. Specimen: whole blood, collected in connection with sensitization to the hapten diphenylcyclopropenone (DPC). The genes are TRBV29-1 and TRBJ2-3; tentative D call: TRBD2 (5 bases). CDR3 amino acids: CSGQVDGSRADTQYF. Here the CDR3 DNA reads TGCAGCGGGCAAGTGGACGGGTCGAGGGCAGATACGCAGTATTTT.